This TCR beta chain is drawn from a study of cytomegalovirus exposure and HLA in healthy donors. 60 Vbeta and 13 Jbeta primers were used in PCR. Sequenced by immunoSEQ multiplex PCR; TCRdb stores in-frame clones only, minus some. The sample holds 120,000 to 150,000 clones; 80% are singletons and the top ten take 1.2%. Germline lookup yields CDR1 SNHLY and CDR2 FYNNEI. CDR3 length: 18 amino acids. V gave up 5 bases and J gave up 5 bases; unmatched junction bases: 15. This clone was found a few times. This chain joins TRBV2 and TRBJ2-5; TRBD2 matches 12 bases. The sequencing sample was made of PBMCs. The source of this sequence is a female donor in good health and CMV-seronegative. This chain's CDR3 is CASSLGGLAGGPGETQYF. Written as DNA, the CDR3 is TGTGCCAGCAGTCTGGGGGGTCTAGCGGGAGGGCCGGGGGAGACCCAGTACTTC. Full variable domain (missing parts from reference TRBV2 and TRBJ2-5): EPEVTQTPSHQVTQMGQEVILRCVPISNHLYFYWYRQILGQKVEFLVSFYNNEISEKSEIFDDQFSVERPDGSNFTLKIRSTKLEDSAMYFCASSLGGLAGGPGETQYFGPGTRLLVL.